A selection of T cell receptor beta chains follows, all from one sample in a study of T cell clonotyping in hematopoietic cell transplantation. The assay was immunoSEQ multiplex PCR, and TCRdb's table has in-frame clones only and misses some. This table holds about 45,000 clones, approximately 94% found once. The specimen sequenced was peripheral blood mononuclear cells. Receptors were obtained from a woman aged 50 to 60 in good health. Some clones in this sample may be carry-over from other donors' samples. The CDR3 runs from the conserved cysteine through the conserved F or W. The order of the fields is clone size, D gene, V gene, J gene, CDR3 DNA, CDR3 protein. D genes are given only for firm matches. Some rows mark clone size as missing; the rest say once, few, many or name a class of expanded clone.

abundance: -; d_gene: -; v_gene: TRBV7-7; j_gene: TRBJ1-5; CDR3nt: TGTGCCAGCAGCCAAGGGGAGGATCAGCCCCAGCATTTT; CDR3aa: CASSQGEDQPQHF
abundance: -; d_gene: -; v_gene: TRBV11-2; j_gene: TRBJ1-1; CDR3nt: TGTGCCAGCAGATTTCAGTCGAACACTGAAGCTTTCTTT; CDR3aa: CASRFQSNTEAFF
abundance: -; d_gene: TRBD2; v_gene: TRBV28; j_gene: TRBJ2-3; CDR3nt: TGTGCCAGCAGTTTCAGAACGTACGGGCTAGCGGGGGGGCACACAGATACGCAGTATTTT; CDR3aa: CASSFRTYGLAGGHTDTQYF
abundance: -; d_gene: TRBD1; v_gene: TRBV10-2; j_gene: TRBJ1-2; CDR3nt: TGCGCCAGCAGCAGGGGGCAGACCTATGGCTACACCTTC; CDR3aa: CASSRGQTYGYTF
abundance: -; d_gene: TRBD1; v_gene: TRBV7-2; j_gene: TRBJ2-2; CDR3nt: TGTGCCAGCAGTCGGGACAGGGGGCTGGACACCGGGGAGCTGTTTTTT; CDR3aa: CASSRDRGLDTGELFF
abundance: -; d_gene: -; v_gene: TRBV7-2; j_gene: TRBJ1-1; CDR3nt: TGTGCCAGCAGGGGTTGGACTGAAGCTTTCTTT; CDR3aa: CASRGWTEAFF
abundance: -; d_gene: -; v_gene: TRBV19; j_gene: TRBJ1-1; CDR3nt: TGTGCCAGTAGTATTTGGGGGAACACTGAAGCTTTCTTT; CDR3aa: CASSIWGNTEAFF
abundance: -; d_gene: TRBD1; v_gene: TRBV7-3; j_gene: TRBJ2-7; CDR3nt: TGTGCCAGCAGCCTACGACAGGGGGCCTACGAGCAGTACTTC; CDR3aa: CASSLRQGAYEQYF
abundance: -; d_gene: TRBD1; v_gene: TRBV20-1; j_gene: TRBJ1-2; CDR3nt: TGCAGTGCCAGGGGGGGGACTGGCTACACCTTC; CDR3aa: CSARGGTGYTF
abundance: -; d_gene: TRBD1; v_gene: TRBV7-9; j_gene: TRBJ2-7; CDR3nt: TGTGCCAGCAGCGCTGCGTCAGGGACAGCCGCCTACGAGCAGTACTTC; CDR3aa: CASSAASGTAAYEQYF
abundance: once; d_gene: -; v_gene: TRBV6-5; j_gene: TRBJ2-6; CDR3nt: TGTGCCAGCAGTTCCCGCTCTGGGGCCAACGTCCTGACTTTC; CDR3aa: CASSSRSGANVLTF
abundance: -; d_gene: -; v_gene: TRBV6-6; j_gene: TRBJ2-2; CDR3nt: TGTGCCAGCAGCGCCGGGACACCGAACACCGGGGAGCTGTTTTTT; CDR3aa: CASSAGTPNTGELFF
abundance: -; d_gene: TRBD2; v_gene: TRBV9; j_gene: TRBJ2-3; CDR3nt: TGTGCCAGCAGCGTAGGGGTAGCGGGGGAGCTGGTTAATACGCAGTATTTT; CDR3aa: CASSVGVAGELVNTQYF
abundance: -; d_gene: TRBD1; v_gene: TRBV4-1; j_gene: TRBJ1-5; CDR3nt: TGCGCCAGCAGCCAACCGGACAGGGTGGGGCAGCCCCAGCATTTT; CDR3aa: CASSQPDRVGQPQHF
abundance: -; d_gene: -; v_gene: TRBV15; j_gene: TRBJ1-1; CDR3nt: TGTGCCACCAGCAGACAACCCTCGGGCACTGAAGCTTTCTTT; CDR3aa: CATSRQPSGTEAFF
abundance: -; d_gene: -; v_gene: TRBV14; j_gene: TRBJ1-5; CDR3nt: TGTGCCAGCAGCCCGGGGACACCTTATAGCAATCAGCCCCAGCATTTT; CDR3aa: CASSPGTPYSNQPQHF
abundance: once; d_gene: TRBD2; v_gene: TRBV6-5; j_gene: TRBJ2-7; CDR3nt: TGTGCCAGCAGTTACTCTAGCGGGGGTGACTCCTACGAGCAGTACTTC; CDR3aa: CASSYSSGGDSYEQYF
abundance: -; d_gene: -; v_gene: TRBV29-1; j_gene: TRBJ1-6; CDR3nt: TGCAGCGTCACTACAGGGTTGAATTCACCCCTCCACTTT; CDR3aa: CSVTTGLNSPLHF
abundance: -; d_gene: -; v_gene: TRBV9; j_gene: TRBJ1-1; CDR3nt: TGTGCCAGCAGCGTGACGGGGCTGAACACTGAAGCTTTCTTT; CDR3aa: CASSVTGLNTEAFF
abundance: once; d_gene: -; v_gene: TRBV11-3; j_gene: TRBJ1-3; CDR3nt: TGTGCCAGCAGCCTAAGGTGGGGGACCCCTGGAAACACCATATATTTT; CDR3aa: CASSLRWGTPGNTIYF
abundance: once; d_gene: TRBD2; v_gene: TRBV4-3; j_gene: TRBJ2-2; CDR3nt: TGCGCCAGCAGAAACCTAGCGGGGATGAACACCGGGGAGCTGTTTTTT; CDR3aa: CASRNLAGMNTGELFF
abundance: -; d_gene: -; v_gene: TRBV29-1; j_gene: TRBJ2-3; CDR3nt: TGCAGCCTTGCCCCCCCGGGGCTAACTCACACAGATACGCAGTATTTT; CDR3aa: CSLAPPGLTHTDTQYF
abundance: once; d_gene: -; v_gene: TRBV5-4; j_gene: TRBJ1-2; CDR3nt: TGTGCCAGCAGCTTAGGTGGCGCCTATGGCTACACCTTC; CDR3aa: CASSLGGAYGYTF
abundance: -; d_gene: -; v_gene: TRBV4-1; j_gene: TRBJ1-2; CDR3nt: TGCGCCAGCAGCCAAGGGGCGATGAGAGGCTACACCTTC; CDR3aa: CASSQGAMRGYTF
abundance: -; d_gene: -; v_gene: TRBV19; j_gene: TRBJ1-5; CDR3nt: TGTGCCAGTAGTCTAACAAAAGTAGATCAGCCCCAGCATTTT; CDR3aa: CASSLTKVDQPQHF
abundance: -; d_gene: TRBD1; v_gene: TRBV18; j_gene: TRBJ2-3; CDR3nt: TGTGCCAGCTCAACGACAGGGGGCCCAGATACGCAGTATTTT; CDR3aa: CASSTTGGPDTQYF
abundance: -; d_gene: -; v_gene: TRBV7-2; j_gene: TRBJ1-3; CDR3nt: TGTGCCAGCAGCTTATATTCGGGGGCGCGAGGAAACACCATATATTTT; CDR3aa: CASSLYSGARGNTIYF
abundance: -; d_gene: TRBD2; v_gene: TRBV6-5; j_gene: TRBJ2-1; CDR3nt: TGTGCCAGCAGAAGAGGGAGACTAGCGGGGGGGAGGGAGTTCTTC; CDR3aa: CASRRGRLAGGREFF
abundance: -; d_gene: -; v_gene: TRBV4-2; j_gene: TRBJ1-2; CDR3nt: TGTGCCAGCAGCCAAGAGGCGGTGGGCTATGGCTACACCTTC; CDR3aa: CASSQEAVGYGYTF
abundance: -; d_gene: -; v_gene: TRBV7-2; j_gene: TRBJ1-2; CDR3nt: TGTGCCAGCAGCTTAGCTATAAACTATGGCTACACCTTC; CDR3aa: CASSLAINYGYTF
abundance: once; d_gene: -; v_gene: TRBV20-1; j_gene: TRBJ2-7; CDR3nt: TGCAGTGCTAGAGTAGGGTATGAGCAGTACTTC; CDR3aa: CSARVGYEQYF
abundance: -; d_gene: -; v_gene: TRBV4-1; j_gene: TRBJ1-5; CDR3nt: TGCGCCAGCAGCCAAACAGGGTTAGAGAGTCAGCCCCAGCATTTT; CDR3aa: CASSQTGLESQPQHF
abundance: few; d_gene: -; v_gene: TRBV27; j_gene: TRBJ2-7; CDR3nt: TGTGCCAGCAGTTTACAGGCCAGCTCCTACGAGCAGTACTTC; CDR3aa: CASSLQASSYEQYF
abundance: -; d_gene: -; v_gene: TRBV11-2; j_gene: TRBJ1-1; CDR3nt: TGTGCCAGCAGCTTAGGGGGGACTTTCACTGAAGCTTTCTTT; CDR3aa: CASSLGGTFTEAFF
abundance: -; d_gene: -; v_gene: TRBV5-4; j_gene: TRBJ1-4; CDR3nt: TGTGCCAGCAGCTTGGCCGGGACACCTAATGAAAAACTGTTTTTT; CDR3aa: CASSLAGTPNEKLFF
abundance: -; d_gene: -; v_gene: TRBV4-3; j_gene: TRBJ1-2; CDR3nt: TGCGCCAGCAGCCAAGACAGGGGAATTTATGGCTACACCTTC; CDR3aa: CASSQDRGIYGYTF
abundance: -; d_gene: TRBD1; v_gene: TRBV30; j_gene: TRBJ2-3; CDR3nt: TGTGCCTGGAGTGTATGGGGGGACAGGGGAGGCGCAGATACGCAGTATTTT; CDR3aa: CAWSVWGDRGGADTQYF
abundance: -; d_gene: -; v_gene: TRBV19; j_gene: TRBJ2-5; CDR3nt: TGTGCCAGTAGTAAGGTGCAGGACCCGGGGGAGACCCAGTACTTC; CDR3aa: CASSKVQDPGETQYF
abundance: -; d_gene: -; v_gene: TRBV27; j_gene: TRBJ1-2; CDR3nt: TGTGCCAGCAGTTCAGGGGCGGGGGGCTATGGCTACACCTTC; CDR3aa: CASSSGAGGYGYTF
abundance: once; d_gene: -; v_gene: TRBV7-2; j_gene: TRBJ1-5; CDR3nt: TGTGCCAGCAGCTTAGTCCGGGTAGATCAGCCCCAGCATTTT; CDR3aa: CASSLVRVDQPQHF
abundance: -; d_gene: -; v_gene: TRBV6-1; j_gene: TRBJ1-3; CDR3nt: TGTGCCAGCAGTTCAAACCGAGGGTCTGGAAACACCATATATTTT; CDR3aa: CASSSNRGSGNTIYF
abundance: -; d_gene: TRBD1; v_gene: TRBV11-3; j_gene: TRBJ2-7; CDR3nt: TGTGCCAGCAGCCGACAGGGGTTCAACGAGCAGTACTTC; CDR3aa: CASSRQGFNEQYF